This T cell receptor (beta chain) was captured by sequencing in a study of OX40 agonist ivuxolimab in advanced cancers. Study at large: Three dose-escalation patients had partial responses: one with hepatocellular carcinoma and two with cutaneous melanoma.

Germline CDR1 and CDR2: MRHNA and SNTAGT. V lost 0 bases, J lost 3 bases, and 3 bases stayed unmatched. The CDR3 runs to 15 residues. The data were produced by immunoSEQ multiplex PCR, yet TCRdb's version contains in-frame clones alone and is incomplete. The data hold about 80,000 clones, with 80% to 90% observed a single time. The material sequenced was CD4+ or CD8+ T cells sorted from blood, taken in a trial of the OX40 agonist ivuxolimab. The sequence derives from an adult with an advanced solid tumor such as melanoma, head and neck, liver or kidney cancer. This chain joins TRBV6-4 and TRBJ2-3; 7 nucleotides match TRBD2. CDR3 sequence (DNA): TGTGCCAGCAGTGACTCGGGGGAGGGGACAGATACGCAGTATTTT. The encoded protein is CASSDSGEGTDTQYF.